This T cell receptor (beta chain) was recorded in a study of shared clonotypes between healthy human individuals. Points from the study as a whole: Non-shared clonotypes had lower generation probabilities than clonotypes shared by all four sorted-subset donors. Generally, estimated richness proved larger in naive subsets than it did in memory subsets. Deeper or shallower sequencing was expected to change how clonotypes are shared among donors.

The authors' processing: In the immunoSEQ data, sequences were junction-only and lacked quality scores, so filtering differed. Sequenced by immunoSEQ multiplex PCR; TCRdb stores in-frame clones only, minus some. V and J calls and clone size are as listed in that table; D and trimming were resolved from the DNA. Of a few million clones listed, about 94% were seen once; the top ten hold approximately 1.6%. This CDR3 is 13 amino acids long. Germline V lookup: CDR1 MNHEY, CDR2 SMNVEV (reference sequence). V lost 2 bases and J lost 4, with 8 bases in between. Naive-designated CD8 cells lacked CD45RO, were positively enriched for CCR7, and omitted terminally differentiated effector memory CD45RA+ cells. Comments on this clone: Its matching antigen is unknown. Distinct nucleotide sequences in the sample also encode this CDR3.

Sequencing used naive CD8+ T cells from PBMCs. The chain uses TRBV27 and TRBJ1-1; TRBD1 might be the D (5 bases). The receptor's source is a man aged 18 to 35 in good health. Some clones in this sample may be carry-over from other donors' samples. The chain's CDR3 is CASSLGGGTEAFF. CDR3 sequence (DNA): TGTGCCAGCAGTTTAGGGGGTGGCACTGAAGCTTTCTTT.